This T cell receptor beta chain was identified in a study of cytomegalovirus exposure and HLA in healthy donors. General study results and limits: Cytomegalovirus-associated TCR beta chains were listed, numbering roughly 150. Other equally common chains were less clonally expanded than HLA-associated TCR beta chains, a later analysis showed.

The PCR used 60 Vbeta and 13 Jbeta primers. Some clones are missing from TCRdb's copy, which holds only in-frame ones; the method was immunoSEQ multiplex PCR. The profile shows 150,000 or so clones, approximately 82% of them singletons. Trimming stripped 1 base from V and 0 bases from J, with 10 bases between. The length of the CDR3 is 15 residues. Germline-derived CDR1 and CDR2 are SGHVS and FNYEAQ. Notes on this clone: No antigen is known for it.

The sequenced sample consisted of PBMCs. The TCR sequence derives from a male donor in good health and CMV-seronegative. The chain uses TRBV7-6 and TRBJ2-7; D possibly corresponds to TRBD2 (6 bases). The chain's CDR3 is CASSLEAGSSYEQYF. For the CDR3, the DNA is TGTGCCAGCAGCTTAGAAGCGGGCAGCTCCTACGAGCAGTACTTC. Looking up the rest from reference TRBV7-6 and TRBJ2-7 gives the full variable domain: GAGVSQSPRYKVTKRGQDVALRCDPISGHVSLYWYRQALGQGPEFLTYFNYEAQQDKSGLPNDRFSAERPEGSISTLTIQRTEQRDSAMYRCASSLEAGSSYEQYFGPGTRLTVT.